These T cell receptor beta chains were read from a single sample in a study of blood T cell repertoires in COVID-19. Some clones are missing from TCRdb's copy, which holds only in-frame ones; the method was immunoSEQ multiplex PCR. This sample yields 15,000 to 20,000 clones, of which roughly 80% are seen a single time; 20% to 25% belongs to the top ten. The specimen sequenced was peripheral blood. Receptor source: a man aged 55 to 69 with active or convalescent COVID-19. Each CDR3 is given with its conserved first and last residue. Each record gives: clone size, CDR3 length, D gene, J gene, V gene, CDR3 DNA, CDR3 protein. A D gene is named only where the DNA matches it firmly. The size of a clone is reported for some rows only, either as once, few or many, or as a class for expanded clones.

size: .
length: 12
D: .
J: TRBJ2-5
V: TRBV12-3/TRBV12-4
DNA: TGTGCCAGCAGTGAGCTCCAAGAGACCCAGTACTTC
CDR3: CASSELQETQYF

size: .
length: 14
D: .
J: TRBJ2-1
V: TRBV6-2/TRBV6-3
DNA: TGTGCCAGCAGTTCCTGGGGCACACACAATGAGCAGTTCTTC
CDR3: CASSSWGTHNEQFF

size: .
length: 14
D: .
J: TRBJ1-4
V: TRBV9
DNA: TGTGCCAGCAGCGTAGAAGGGAGTGGGGAAAAACTGTTTTTT
CDR3: CASSVEGSGEKLFF

size: .
length: 14
D: .
J: TRBJ1-1
V: TRBV7-9
DNA: TGTGCCAGCAGCTTAGGTCCCAGGGCTGCTGAAGCTTTCTTT
CDR3: CASSLGPRAAEAFF

size: .
length: 16
D: .
J: TRBJ1-1
V: TRBV5-8
DNA: TGTGCCAGCAGCTTGGGACGGACAAGAGGGAACACTGAAGCTTTCTTT
CDR3: CASSLGRTRGNTEAFF

size: .
length: 14
D: TRBD1
J: TRBJ1-6
V: TRBV5-1
DNA: TGCGCCAGCAGCCGGGACAGGGGGAATTCACCCCTCCACTTT
CDR3: CASSRDRGNSPLHF

size: .
length: 17
D: TRBD2
J: TRBJ2-1
V: TRBV3-1/TRBV3-2
DNA: TGTGCCAGCAGCCAAGGGACTAGCGGGGGGGCTTACAATGAGCAGTTCTTC
CDR3: CASSQGTSGGAYNEQFF

size: .
length: 16
D: TRBD1
J: TRBJ1-1
V: TRBV3-1/TRBV3-2
DNA: TGTGCCAGCAGCCAAGACTTCGGAGGCAGGGGGGTGGTGGCTTTCTTT
CDR3: CASSQDFGGRGVVAFF

size: .
length: 14
D: .
J: TRBJ1-5
V: TRBV6-1
DNA: TGTGCCAGCAGTGAAATGCAAGGCGGTCAGCCCCAGCATTTT
CDR3: CASSEMQGGQPQHF

size: .
length: 14
D: .
J: TRBJ2-2
V: TRBV5-1
DNA: TGCGCCAGCAGACAGGGAATGGGCACCGGGGAGCTGTTTTTT
CDR3: CASRQGMGTGELFF

size: .
length: 13
D: .
J: TRBJ2-5
V: TRBV19
DNA: TGTGCCAGTAGTGAACAGGGACGAGAGACCCAGTACTTC
CDR3: CASSEQGRETQYF

size: medium-sized
length: 17
D: .
J: TRBJ1-2
V: TRBV29-1
DNA: TGCAGCGTCCCGGCTTACGAGGGTTGGAGGGCTAACTATGGCTACACCTTC
CDR3: CSVPAYEGWRANYGYTF

size: .
length: 15
D: .
J: TRBJ2-5
V: TRBV27
DNA: TGTGCCAGCAGTTTAGGCCGCGGGGGCAAGGAGACCCAGTACTTC
CDR3: CASSLGRGGKETQYF

size: .
length: 12
D: .
J: TRBJ2-1
V: TRBV5-4
DNA: TGTGCCAGCAGCCCGGACTTGGGAGAGCAGTTCTTC
CDR3: CASSPDLGEQFF

size: once
length: 15
D: TRBD1
J: TRBJ1-6
V: TRBV2
DNA: TGTGCCAGCAGGGATTACCGGGACAGGGGTTCACTCCTCCACTTT
CDR3: CASRDYRDRGSLLHF

size: .
length: 16
D: .
J: TRBJ2-4
V: TRBV11-3
DNA: TGTGCCAGCAGCTCCATTAGCTTGGGTGTCATGAACATTCAGTACTTC
CDR3: CASSSISLGVMNIQYF

size: .
length: 16
D: TRBD2
J: TRBJ2-3
V: TRBV2
DNA: TGTGCCAGCAAACGGGGGGGCCCCAATTTACTGGATACGCAGTATTTT
CDR3: CASKRGGPNLLDTQYF

size: .
length: 14
D: .
J: TRBJ2-7
V: TRBV10-2
DNA: TGCGCCAGCTCCTTTCAACTAGCCACCGCCGAGCAGTACTTC
CDR3: CASSFQLATAEQYF

size: few
length: 14
D: .
J: TRBJ1-5
V: TRBV30
DNA: TGTGCCTGGAGTGTAACGCCAGGGCATCAGCCCCAGCATTTT
CDR3: CAWSVTPGHQPQHF

size: once
length: 14
D: .
J: TRBJ1-2
V: TRBV28
DNA: TGTGCCAGCAGTTTAGGACGGGATCTCTATGGCTACACCTTC
CDR3: CASSLGRDLYGYTF

size: .
length: 14
D: .
J: TRBJ1-4
V: TRBV3-1/TRBV3-2
DNA: TGTGCCAGCAGCCAACAGGGTATAAATGAAAAACTGTTTTTT
CDR3: CASSQQGINEKLFF

size: once
length: 16
D: TRBD2
J: TRBJ2-7
V: TRBV6-5
DNA: TGTGCCAGCAGTTACTCTCCGCGGGGGGCCCACCACGAGCAGTACTTC
CDR3: CASSYSPRGAHHEQYF

size: .
length: 17
D: TRBD1
J: TRBJ2-1
V: TRBV4-2
DNA: TGTGCCAGCAGCCAAACCGGGGACAGGGATCGTTACAATGAGCAGTTCTTC
CDR3: CASSQTGDRDRYNEQFF

size: .
length: 15
D: .
J: TRBJ2-7
V: TRBV6-5
DNA: TGTGCCAGCATTTCCCGGCGGGACCATCCCTACGAGCAGTACTTC
CDR3: CASISRRDHPYEQYF

size: .
length: 13
D: TRBD1
J: TRBJ1-1
V: TRBV2
DNA: TGTGCCAGCAGTGCGACAGGGTACACTGAAGCTTTCTTT
CDR3: CASSATGYTEAFF

size: .
length: 10
D: .
J: TRBJ2-1
V: TRBV2
DNA: TGTGCCAGCGGGAGTAATGAGCAGTTCTTC
CDR3: CASGSNEQFF

size: .
length: 15
D: TRBD1
J: TRBJ2-7
V: TRBV10-2
DNA: TGCGCCAGCAACCCTGGAAGGGACAGAACCTACGAGCAGTACTTC
CDR3: CASNPGRDRTYEQYF

size: .
length: 14
D: .
J: TRBJ1-5
V: TRBV30
DNA: TGTGCCTGGAGTCCAGGACAGAGCAATCAGCCCCAGCATTTT
CDR3: CAWSPGQSNQPQHF

size: .
length: 14
D: .
J: TRBJ2-5
V: TRBV5-4
DNA: TGTGCCAGCAGTAGAGACCCCGGAGGAGAGACCCAGTACTTC
CDR3: CASSRDPGGETQYF

size: .
length: 16
D: .
J: TRBJ1-3
V: TRBV21-1
DNA: TGTGCCAGCTTCCCCGCCCGGGGGATCTCTGGAAACACCATATATTTT
CDR3: CASFPARGISGNTIYF

size: .
length: 13
D: .
J: TRBJ1-1
V: TRBV5-1
DNA: TGCGCCAGCAGCTACCGAGGGAACACTGAAGCTTTCTTT
CDR3: CASSYRGNTEAFF

size: .
length: 14
D: TRBD1
J: TRBJ2-2
V: TRBV19
DNA: TGTGCCAGTAGTTCGACAGGGGGAGCCGGGGAGCTGTTTTTT
CDR3: CASSSTGGAGELFF

size: .
length: 15
D: .
J: TRBJ2-7
V: TRBV7-2
DNA: TGTGCCAGCAGCTTACAGGGGGGCGCGGGCTACGAGCAGTACTTC
CDR3: CASSLQGGAGYEQYF

size: .
length: 14
D: .
J: TRBJ2-7
V: TRBV18
DNA: TGTGCCAGCTCACCACCTTCAGGGGCTGAAGAGCAGTACTTC
CDR3: CASSPPSGAEEQYF

size: .
length: 15
D: TRBD1
J: TRBJ1-2
V: TRBV9
DNA: TGTGCCAGCAGCGTCGCCCCCGGGACAGGCTATGGCTACACCTTC
CDR3: CASSVAPGTGYGYTF

size: .
length: 15
D: .
J: TRBJ1-6
V: TRBV27
DNA: TGTGCCAGCAGTCAATCCCCGGGGGGGTATTCACCCCTCCACTTT
CDR3: CASSQSPGGYSPLHF

size: .
length: 13
D: .
J: TRBJ2-7
V: TRBV4-1
DNA: TGCGCCAGCAGCTCCGGGAGAGCCTACGAGCAGTACTTC
CDR3: CASSSGRAYEQYF

size: once
length: 15
D: .
J: TRBJ2-7
V: TRBV19
DNA: TGTGCCAGTAGTCGGGCGACAGGACCTTCCTACGAGCAGTACTTC
CDR3: CASSRATGPSYEQYF

size: .
length: 14
D: TRBD1
J: TRBJ1-2
V: TRBV6-5
DNA: TGTGCCAGCAGATCTCGACAGGGGATCTATGGCTACACCTTC
CDR3: CASRSRQGIYGYTF

size: .
length: 17
D: TRBD1
J: TRBJ1-1
V: TRBV6-1
DNA: TGTGCCAGCAGTGACCCGGGGACAGTCACCTCAAACACTGAAGCTTTCTTT
CDR3: CASSDPGTVTSNTEAFF

size: .
length: 14
D: TRBD1
J: TRBJ2-7
V: TRBV4-1
DNA: TGCGCCAGCAGCCAACAACAGGGGAACTACGAGCAGTACTTC
CDR3: CASSQQQGNYEQYF